This T cell receptor (beta chain) was documented in a study of cytomegalovirus exposure and HLA in healthy donors. The study, taken as a whole, reports: Most subjects had HLA-A and HLA-B alleles reportedly predicted accurately by TCR beta sequences. In a later analysis, V- and J-gene trimming of beta chains associated with a DCLRE1C missense variant, replicated independently. Apart from CMV serostatus, no immune exposure information was available.

In regard to this clone: Antigen unknown.

This CDR3 region has 10 residues. V was shortened by 3 bases and J by 8 bases, with 5 bases between the two germline ends. The germline gives CDR1 SQVTM, CDR2 ANQGSEA. Primers: 60 Vbeta forward and 13 Jbeta reverse. Using immunoSEQ multiplex PCR, the repertoire was profiled, and TCRdb retains in-frame clones only, with some absent. The sample lists 75,000 to 100,000 clones, 65% to 85% occurring once. The sequencing input was PBMCs. This rearrangement joins TRBV29-1 to TRBJ2-1; D is unclear. This sequence originates from a female donor in good health and CMV-seropositive. The CDR3 bases are TGCAGCGTTGATCAGTATGAGCAGTTCTTC. It translates to CSVDQYEQFF.